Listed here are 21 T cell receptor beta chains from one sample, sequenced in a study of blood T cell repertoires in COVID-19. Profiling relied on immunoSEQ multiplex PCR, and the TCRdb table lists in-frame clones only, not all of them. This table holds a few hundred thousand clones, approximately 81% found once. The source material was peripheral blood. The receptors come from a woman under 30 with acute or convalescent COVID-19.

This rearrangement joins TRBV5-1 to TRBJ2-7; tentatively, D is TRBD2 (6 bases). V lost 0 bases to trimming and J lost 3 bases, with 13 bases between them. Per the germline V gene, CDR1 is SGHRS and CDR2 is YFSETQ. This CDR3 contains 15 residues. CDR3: CASSLGGTGIYEQYF. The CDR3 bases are TGCGCCAGCAGCTTGGGCGGGACCGGAATCTACGAGCAGTACTTC. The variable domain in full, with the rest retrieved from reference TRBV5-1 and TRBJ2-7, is KAGVTQTPRYLIKTRGQQVTLSCSPISGHRSVSWYQQTPGQGLQFLFEYFSETQRNKGNFPGRFSGRQFSNSRSEMNVSTLELGDSALYLCASSLGGTGIYEQYFGPGTRLTVT.

CDR3 sequence (DNA): TGTGCCAGCAGAACTAGCGGGACGACCGGGGAGCTGTTTTTT. Protein: CASRTSGTTGELFF. V usage is TRBV7-2 and J usage is TRBJ2-2, with 10 bases identical to TRBD2. This CDR3 spans 14 amino acids. V dropped 6 bases and J dropped 5; count of bases not matched to a gene: 3. Germline loops: CDR1 SGHTA, CDR2 FQGNSA.

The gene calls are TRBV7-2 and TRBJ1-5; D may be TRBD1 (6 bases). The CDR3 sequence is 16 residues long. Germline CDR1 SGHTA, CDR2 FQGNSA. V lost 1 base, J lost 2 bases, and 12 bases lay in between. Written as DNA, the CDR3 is TGTGCCAGCAGCTTAGTGACAGGTGGCGGCAATCAGCCCCAGCATTTT. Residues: CASSLVTGGGNQPQHF.

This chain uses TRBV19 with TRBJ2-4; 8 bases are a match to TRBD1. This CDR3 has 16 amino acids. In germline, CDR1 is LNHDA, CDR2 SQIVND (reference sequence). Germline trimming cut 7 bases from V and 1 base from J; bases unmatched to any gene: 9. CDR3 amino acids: CASNSGQGAAKNIQYF. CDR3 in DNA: TGTGCCAGTAACTCAGGACAGGGTGCGGCCAAAAACATTCAGTACTTC.

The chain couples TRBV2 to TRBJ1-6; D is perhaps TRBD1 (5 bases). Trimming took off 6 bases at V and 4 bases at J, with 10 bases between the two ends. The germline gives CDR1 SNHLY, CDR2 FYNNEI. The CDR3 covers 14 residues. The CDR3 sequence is CASSRAPYNSPLHF. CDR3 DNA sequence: TGTGCCAGCAGCAGGGCTCCATATAATTCACCCCTCCACTTT.

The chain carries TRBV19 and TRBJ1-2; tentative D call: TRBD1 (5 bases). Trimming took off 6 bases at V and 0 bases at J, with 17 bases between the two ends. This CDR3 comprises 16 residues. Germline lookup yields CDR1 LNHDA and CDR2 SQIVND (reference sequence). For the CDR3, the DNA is TGTGCCAGTAGCCGATCAGAGACAGCGACTAACTATGGCTACACCTTC. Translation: CASSRSETATNYGYTF.

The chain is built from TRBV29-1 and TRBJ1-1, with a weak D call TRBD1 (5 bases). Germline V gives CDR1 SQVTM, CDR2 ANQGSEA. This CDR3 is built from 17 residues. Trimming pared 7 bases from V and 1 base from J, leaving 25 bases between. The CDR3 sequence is CSALTLDSPKWNTEAFF. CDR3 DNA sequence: TGCAGCGCCCTCACCCTAGACAGTCCTAAATGGAACACTGAAGCTTTCTTT.

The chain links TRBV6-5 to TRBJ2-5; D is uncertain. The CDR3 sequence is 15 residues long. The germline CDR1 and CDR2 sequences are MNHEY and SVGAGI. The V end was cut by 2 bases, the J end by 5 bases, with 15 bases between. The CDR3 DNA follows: TGTGCCAGCAGTTACACGAGAGCTTCTTGGGAGACCCAGTACTTC. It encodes CASSYTRASWETQYF.

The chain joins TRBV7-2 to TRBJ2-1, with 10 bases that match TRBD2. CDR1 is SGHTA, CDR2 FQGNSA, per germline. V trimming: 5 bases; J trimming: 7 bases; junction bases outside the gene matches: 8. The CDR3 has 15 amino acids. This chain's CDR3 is CASSTSGEAGNEQFF. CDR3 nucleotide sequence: TGTGCCAGCAGCACTAGCGGGGAGGCCGGAAATGAGCAGTTCTTC.

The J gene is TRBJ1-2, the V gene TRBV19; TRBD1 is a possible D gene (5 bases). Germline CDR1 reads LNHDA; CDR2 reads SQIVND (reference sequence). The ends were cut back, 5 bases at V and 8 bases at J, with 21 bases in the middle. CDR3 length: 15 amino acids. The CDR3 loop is CASSAREGKDRGYTF. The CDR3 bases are TGTGCCAGTAGTGCCCGGGAGGGGAAGGATCGGGGCTACACCTTC.

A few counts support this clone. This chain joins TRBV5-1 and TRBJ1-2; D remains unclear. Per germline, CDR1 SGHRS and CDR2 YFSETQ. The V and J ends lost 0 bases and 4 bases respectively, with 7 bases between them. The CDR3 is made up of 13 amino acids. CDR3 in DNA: TGCGCCAGCAGCTTGGAGGAGGGCTATGGCTACACCTTC. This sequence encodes CASSLEEGYGYTF.

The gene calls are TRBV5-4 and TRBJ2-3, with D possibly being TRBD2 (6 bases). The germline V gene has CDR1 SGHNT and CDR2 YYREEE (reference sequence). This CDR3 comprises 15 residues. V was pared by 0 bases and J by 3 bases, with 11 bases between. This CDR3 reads CASSLGGGRTDTQYF. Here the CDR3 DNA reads TGTGCCAGCAGCTTGGGCGGAGGGCGGACAGATACGCAGTATTTT.

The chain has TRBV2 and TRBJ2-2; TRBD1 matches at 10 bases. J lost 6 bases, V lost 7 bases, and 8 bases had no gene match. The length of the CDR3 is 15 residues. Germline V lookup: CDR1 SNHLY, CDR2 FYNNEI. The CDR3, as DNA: TGTGCCAGCACCAGAGACAGGGGGCGCGCCGGGGAGCTGTTTTTT. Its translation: CASTRDRGRAGELFF.

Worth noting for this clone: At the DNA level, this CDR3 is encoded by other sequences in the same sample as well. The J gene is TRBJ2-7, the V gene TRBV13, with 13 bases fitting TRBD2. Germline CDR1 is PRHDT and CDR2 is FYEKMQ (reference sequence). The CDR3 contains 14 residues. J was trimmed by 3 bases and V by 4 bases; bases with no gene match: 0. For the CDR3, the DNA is TGTGCCAGCAGCTGGACTAGCGGGAGCTACGAGCAGTACTTC. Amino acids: CASSWTSGSYEQYF. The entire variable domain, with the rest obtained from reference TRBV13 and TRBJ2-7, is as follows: AAGVIQSPRHLIKEKRETATLKCYPIPRHDTVYWYQQGPGQDPQFLISFYEKMQSDKGSIPDRFSAQQFSDYHSELNMSSLELGDSALYFCASSWTSGSYEQYFGPGTRLTVT.

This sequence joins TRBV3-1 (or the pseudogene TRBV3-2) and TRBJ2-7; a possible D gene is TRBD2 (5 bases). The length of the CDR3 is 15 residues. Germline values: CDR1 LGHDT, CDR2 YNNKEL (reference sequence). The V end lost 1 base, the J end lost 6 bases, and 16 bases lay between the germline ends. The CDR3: CASSQARSSAGEQYF. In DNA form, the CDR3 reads TGTGCCAGCAGCCAAGCGAGGAGTAGCGCGGGCGAGCAGTACTTC.

The CDR3 nucleotides are TGTGCCAGCAGCCCCCGGGACACCCCTAGCTACACCTTC. It is translated as CASSPRDTPSYTF. The rearrangement uses TRBV7-9 and TRBJ1-2, with a tentative D call TRBD1 (6 bases). Looked up from germline, CDR1 is SEHNR and CDR2 is FQNEAQ (reference sequence). Trimming left V 5 bases short and J 9 bases short, with 16 bases between. The CDR3 spans 13 residues. Drawing the rest from reference TRBV7-9 and TRBJ1-2, the complete variable domain is DTGVSQNPRHKITKRGQNVTFRCDPISEHNRLYWYRQTLGQGPEFLTYFQNEAQLEKSRLLSDRFSAERPKGSFSTLEIQRTEQGDSAMYLCASSPRDTPSYTFGSGTRLTVV.

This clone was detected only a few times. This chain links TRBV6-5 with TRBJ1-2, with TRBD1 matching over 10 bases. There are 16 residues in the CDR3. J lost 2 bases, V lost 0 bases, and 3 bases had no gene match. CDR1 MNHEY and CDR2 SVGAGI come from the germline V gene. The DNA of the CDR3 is TGTGCCAGCAGTTACTCGGCGACAGGGGGCAACTATGGCTACACCTTC. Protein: CASSYSATGGNYGYTF.

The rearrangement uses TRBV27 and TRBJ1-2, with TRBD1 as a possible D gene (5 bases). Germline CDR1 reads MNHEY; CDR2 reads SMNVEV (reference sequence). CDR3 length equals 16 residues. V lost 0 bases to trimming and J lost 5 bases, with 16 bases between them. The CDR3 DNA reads TGTGCCAGCAGTTTATCCGGGGGGTGGCCTTCTTATGGCTACACCTTC. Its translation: CASSLSGGWPSYGYTF.

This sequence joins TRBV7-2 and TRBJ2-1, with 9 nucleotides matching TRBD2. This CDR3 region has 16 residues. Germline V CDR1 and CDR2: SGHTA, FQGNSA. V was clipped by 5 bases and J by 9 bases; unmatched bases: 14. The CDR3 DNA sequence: TGTGCCAGCAGCCCAGGGGGAGCGGGAGGCCCTGGTGAGCAGTTCTTC. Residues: CASSPGGAGGPGEQFF. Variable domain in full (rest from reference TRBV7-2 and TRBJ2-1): GAGVSQSPSNKVTEKGKDVELRCDPISGHTALYWYRQSLGQGLEFLIYFQGNSAPDKSGLPSDRFSAERTGGSVSTLTIQRTQQEDSAVYLCASSPGGAGGPGEQFFGPGTRLTVL.

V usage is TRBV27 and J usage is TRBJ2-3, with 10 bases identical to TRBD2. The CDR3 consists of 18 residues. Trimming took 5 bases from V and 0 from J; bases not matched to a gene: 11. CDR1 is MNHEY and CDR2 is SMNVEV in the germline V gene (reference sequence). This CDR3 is CASSARTGLAESTDTQYF. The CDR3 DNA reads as TGTGCCAGCAGTGCCAGAACCGGACTAGCGGAAAGCACAGATACGCAGTATTTT.

The CDR3 bases are TGTGCCAGCAGCCCGAGACGGGGTTCACCCCTCCACTTT. This translates into CASSPRRGSPLHF. V gene TRBV5-8 combines with J gene TRBJ1-6; unclear D gene. This CDR3 contains 13 residues. V lost 4 bases and J lost 9, with 11 bases in between. Germline CDR1 SGHTS, CDR2 YDEGEE.